A single sample is the source of the 3 T cell receptor beta chains below, sequenced in a study of T-cell reconstitution after alpha-beta-depleted transplantation in children. Unique molecular identifiers were incorporated during preparation of the TCRbeta library. Using its own MiXCR run on the PCR reads, TCRdb lists one record per CDR3 protein. The sample has some 520,000 distinct CDR3 sequences, 32% seen once. Source: PBMCs from the stem cell graft donor, taken from the stem cell graft. All receptors come from a human donor who donated a stem cell graft to a child with aplastic anemia.

This clonotype was observed a handful of times. The chain recombines TRBV6-1 with TRBJ2-5; TRBD1 agrees at 7 bases. V shed 6 bases, J shed 6 bases, and the junction held 7 bases outside the gene matches. CDR3 length: 13 residues. Per germline, CDR1 MNHNS and CDR2 SASEGT. In nucleotides, the CDR3 is TGTGCCAGCAGGACAGGGTCGACGAAGACCCAGTACTTC. This gives the protein CASRTGSTKTQYF.

There are a few counts of this clonotype. V gene TRBV10-3 combines with J gene TRBJ2-7; no reliable D call. Germline V gene lookup returns CDR1 ENHRY and CDR2 SYGVKD. V lost 4 bases and J 1 base, leaving 8 bases between the germline ends. The CDR3 sequence is 13 residues long. In nucleotides, the CDR3 is TGTGCCATCAGTGCGCAGGATTCCTACGAGCAGTACTTC. Amino acids: CAISAQDSYEQYF.

The CDR3: CASSIRRDRAEKLFF. CDR3 bases: TGTGCCAGTAGTATACGCCGGGACAGGGCTGAAAAACTGTTTTTT. The rearrangement joins TRBV19 to TRBJ1-4; 9 positions match TRBD1. Germline trimming cut 2 bases from V and 7 bases from J; bases unmatched to any gene: 5. Looked up from germline, CDR1 is LNHDA and CDR2 is SQIVND (reference sequence). CDR3 size: 15 residues.